Here is one T cell receptor beta chain with its context. Sorting defined conventional CD4 T cells as CD4+CD127+. Assay used: immunoSEQ multiplex PCR; TCRdb lists only in-frame clones, some missing. In the table there are tens of thousands of clones, roughly 97% of which are singletons. The germline V gene encodes CDR1 LNHDA and CDR2 SQIVND (reference sequence). The CDR3 runs to 13 residues. The ends were cut back, 8 bases at V and 8 bases at J, with 18 bases in the middle. The sample belongs to a study of B cell selection in AIRE deficiency. The TCR comes from a human donor with AIRE deficiency. This chain joins TRBV19 and TRBJ1-1; maybe TRBD1 (6 bases). What was sequenced was conventional CD4+ T cells sorted from PBMCs. Here the CDR3 DNA reads TGTGCCAGTCGGGACACTTCAGTCAGGGAAGCTTTCTTT. Protein: CASRDTSVREAFF.